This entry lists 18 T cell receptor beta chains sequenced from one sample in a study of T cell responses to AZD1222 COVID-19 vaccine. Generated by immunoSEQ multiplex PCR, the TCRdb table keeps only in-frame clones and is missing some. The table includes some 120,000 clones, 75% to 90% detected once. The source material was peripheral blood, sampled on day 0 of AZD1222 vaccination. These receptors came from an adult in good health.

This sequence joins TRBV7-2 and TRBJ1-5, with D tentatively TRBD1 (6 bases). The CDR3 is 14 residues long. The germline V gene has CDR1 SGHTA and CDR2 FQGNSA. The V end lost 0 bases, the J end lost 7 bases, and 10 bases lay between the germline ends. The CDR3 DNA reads TGTGCCAGCAGCTTAGCCCGGCAGGGGCAGCCCCAGCATTTT. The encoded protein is CASSLARQGQPQHF.

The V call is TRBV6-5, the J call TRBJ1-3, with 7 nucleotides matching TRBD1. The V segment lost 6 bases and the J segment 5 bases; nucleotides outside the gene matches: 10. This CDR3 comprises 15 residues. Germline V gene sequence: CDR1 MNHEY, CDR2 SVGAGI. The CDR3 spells CASRRDRERRNTIYF. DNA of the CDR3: TGTGCCAGCAGGAGAGACAGGGAACGGCGAAACACCATATATTTT.

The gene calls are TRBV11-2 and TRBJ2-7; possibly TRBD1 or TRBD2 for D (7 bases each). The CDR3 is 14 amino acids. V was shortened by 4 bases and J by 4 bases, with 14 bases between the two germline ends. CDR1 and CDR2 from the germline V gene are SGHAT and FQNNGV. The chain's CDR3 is CASSSGRGRYEQYF. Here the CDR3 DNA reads TGTGCCAGCAGCTCAGGGAGGGGGCGTTACGAGCAGTACTTC.

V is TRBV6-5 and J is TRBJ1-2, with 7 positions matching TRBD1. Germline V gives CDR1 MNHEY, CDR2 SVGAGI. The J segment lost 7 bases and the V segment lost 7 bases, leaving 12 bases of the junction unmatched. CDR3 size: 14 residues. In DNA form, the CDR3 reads TGTGCCAGCACCAGGTCGACAGGGAGAGCTGGCTACACCTTC. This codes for CASTRSTGRAGYTF.

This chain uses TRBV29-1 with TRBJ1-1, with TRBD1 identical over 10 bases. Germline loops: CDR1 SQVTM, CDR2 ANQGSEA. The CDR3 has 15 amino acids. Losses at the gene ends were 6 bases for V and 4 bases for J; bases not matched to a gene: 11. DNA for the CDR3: TGCAGCGTCCCCAGGACAGGGGGATGGAGCACTGAAGCTTTCTTT. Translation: CSVPRTGGWSTEAFF.

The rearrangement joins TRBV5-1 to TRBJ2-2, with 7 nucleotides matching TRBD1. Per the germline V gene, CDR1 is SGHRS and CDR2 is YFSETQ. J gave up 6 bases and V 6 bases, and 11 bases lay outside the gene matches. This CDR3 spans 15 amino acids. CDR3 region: CASIRGQDSPGELFF. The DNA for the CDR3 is TGCGCCAGCATCCGTGGACAGGACTCCCCCGGGGAGCTGTTTTTT.

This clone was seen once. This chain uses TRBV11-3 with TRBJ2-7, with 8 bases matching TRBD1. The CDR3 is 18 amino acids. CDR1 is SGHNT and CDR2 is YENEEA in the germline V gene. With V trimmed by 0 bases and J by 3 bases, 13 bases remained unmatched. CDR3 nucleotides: TGTGCCAGCAGCTTAGATTCCCCGTTGGGACAGGTGATCTACGAGCAGTACTTC. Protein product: CASSLDSPLGQVIYEQYF. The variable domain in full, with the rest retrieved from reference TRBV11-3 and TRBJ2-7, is EAGVVQSPRYKIIEKKQPVAFWCNPISGHNTLYWYLQNLGQGPELLIRYENEEAVDDSQLPKDRFSAERLKGVDSTLKIQPAELGDSAVYLCASSLDSPLGQVIYEQYFGPGTRLTVT.

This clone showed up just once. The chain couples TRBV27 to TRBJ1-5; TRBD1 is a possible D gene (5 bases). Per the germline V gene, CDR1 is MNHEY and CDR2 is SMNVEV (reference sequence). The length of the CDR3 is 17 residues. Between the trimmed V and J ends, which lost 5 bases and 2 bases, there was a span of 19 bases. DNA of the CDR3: TGTGCCAGCAGTCGAAACCCACAGGTCTCTGGCAATCAGCCCCAGCATTTT. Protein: CASSRNPQVSGNQPQHF.

The CDR3 is CASSFKSTVSNEKLFF. DNA of the CDR3: TGCGCCAGCAGCTTTAAAAGTACGGTGTCTAATGAAAAACTGTTTTTT. The chain carries TRBV5-1 and TRBJ1-4; D remains ambiguous. Germline assignment: CDR1 SGHRS and CDR2 YFSETQ. The CDR3 loop spans 16 amino acids. The germline V and J ends were trimmed by 2 bases and 3 bases, with 14 bases remaining between them.

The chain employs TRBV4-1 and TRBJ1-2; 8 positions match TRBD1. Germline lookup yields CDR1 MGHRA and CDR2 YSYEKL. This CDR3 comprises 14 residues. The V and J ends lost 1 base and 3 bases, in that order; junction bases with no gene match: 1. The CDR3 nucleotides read TGCGCCAGCAGCCAAGCAGGGGGCGACTATGGCTACACCTTC. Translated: CASSQAGGDYGYTF.

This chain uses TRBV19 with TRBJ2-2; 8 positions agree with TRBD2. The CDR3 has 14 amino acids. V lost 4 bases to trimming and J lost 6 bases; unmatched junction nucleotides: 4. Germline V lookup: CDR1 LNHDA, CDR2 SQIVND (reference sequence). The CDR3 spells CASSKEAGAGELFF. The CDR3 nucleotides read TGTGCCAGTAGTAAAGAAGCGGGAGCCGGGGAGCTGTTTTTT.

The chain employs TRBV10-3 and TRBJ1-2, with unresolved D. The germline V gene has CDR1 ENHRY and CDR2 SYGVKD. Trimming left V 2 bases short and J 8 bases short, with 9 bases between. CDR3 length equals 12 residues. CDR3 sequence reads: CAISERVRGYTF. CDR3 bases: TGTGCCATCAGTGAGCGGGTTAGAGGCTACACCTTC.

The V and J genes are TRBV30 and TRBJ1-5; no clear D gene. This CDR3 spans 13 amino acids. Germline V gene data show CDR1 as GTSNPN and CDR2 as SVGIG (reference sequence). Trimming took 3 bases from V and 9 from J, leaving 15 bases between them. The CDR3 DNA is TGTGCCTGGAGCCGCTCGGGCTTGAGGCCCCAGCATTTT. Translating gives CAWSRSGLRPQHF. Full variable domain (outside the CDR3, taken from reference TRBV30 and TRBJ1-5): SQTIHQWPATLVQPVGSPLSLECTVEGTSNPNLYWYRQAAGRGLQLLFYSVGIGQISSEVPQNLSASRPQDRQFILSSKKLLLSDSGFYLCAWSRSGLRPQHFGDGTRLSIL.

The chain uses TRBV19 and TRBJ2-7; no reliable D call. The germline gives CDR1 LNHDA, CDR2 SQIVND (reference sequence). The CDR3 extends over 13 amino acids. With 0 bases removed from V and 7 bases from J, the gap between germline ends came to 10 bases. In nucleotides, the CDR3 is TGTGCCAGTAGTATAGACTCCCTCGGGGAGCAGTACTTC. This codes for CASSIDSLGEQYF. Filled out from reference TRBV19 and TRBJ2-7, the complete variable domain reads DGGITQSPKYLFRKEGQNVTLSCEQNLNHDAMYWYRQDPGQGLRLIYYSQIVNDFQKGDIAEGYSVSREKKESFPLTVTSAQKNPTAFYLCASSIDSLGEQYFGPGTRLTVT.

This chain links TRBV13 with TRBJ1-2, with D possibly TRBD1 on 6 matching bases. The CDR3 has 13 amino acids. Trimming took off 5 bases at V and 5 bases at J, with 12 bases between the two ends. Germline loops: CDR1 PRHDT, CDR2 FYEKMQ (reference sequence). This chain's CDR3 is CASSTYREYGYTF. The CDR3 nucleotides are TGTGCCAGCAGCACCTACAGGGAGTATGGCTACACCTTC.

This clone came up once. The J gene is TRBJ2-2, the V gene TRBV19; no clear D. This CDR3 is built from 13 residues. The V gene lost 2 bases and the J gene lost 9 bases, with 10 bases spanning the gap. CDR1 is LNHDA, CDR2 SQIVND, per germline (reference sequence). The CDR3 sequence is CASSILDHRELFF. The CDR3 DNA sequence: TGTGCCAGTAGTATACTTGACCACCGGGAGCTGTTTTTT. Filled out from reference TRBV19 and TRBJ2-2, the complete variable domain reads DGGITQSPKYLFRKEGQNVTLSCEQNLNHDAMYWYRQDPGQGLRLIYYSQIVNDFQKGDIAEGYSVSREKKESFPLTVTSAQKNPTAFYLCASSILDHRELFFGEGSRLTVL.

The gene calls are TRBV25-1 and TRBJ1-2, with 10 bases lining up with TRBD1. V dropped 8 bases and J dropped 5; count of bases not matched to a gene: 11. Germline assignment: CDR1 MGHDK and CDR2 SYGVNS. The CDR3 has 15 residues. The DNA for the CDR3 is TGTGCCAGCCTAAGGGACAGGGGCACTGGGTATGGCTACACCTTC. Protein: CASLRDRGTGYGYTF.

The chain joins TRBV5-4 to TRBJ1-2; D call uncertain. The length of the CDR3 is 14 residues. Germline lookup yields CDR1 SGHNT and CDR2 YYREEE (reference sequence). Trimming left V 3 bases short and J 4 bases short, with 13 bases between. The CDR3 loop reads CASSSLQAGYGYTF. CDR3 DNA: TGTGCCAGCAGCTCCCTTCAGGCTGGCTATGGCTACACCTTC.